The text below deals with one T cell receptor (beta chain). The germline CDR1 and CDR2 sequences are SEHNR and FQNEAQ (reference sequence). The CDR3 length is 14 residues. Multiplex touch-down PCR amplified TRB using TRB-A and TRB-B pools in one tube. After re-calling the multiplex PCR reads, TCRdb lists one entry per CDR3 protein, DNA absent. This sample contains 5,500 or so distinct CDR3 sequences. These data are taken from a study of T cell clusters in autoimmune cytopenias. Some 39,000 genome equivalents of blood DNA were amplified for TRB. These data were also reused for a study on T cell repertoires in aging, cancer and after chemotherapy.

The TCR was taken from a human donor in good health. The chain employs TRBV7-9 and TRBJ1-2. The sample comprised peripheral blood. CDR3 region: CASSLAHGNSGYTF.